This T cell receptor (beta chain) was captured by sequencing in a study of cutaneous CD30+ T cell lymphoproliferative disorder and hepatitis E (dated by TCRdb to the late 2010s). In regard to this clone: This receptor's antigen is unknown. Nothing much larger sits one base from this clone, and base qualities are not available.

Libraries were built with the immunoSEQ multiplex PCR assay. The source is immuneACCESS, and TCRdb retained only in-frame sequences with V and J called. Part of the clones is not carried over; for the studies checked, unresolved V genes explain less than half of this, and the remainder is unexplained. For this sample there are about 7,700 clones; around 74% appear just once. The ten largest clones take up 0.9% to 1.2% of the sample. Sequenced material: blood. The sequence was collected from a human donor with a cutaneous T cell lymphoproliferative disorder associated with hepatitis E virus.

The nucleotide sequence reads TGCGCCAGCAGCCAAGATCCCGGGATGAACACTGAAGCTTTCTTT. Translated, this is CASSQDPGMNTEAFF. The chain joins TRBV4-3 to TRBJ1-1, with the D gene not confidently named. Spanning cysteine to phenylalanine, the CDR3 consists of 15 amino acids. The CDR3 DNA has 45 bases and is translated from base 1. CDR1 and CDR2 (LGHNA, YSLEER) derive from the germline V gene. The V and J ends are trimmed by 0 bases and 0 bases, leaving 8 bases between them.